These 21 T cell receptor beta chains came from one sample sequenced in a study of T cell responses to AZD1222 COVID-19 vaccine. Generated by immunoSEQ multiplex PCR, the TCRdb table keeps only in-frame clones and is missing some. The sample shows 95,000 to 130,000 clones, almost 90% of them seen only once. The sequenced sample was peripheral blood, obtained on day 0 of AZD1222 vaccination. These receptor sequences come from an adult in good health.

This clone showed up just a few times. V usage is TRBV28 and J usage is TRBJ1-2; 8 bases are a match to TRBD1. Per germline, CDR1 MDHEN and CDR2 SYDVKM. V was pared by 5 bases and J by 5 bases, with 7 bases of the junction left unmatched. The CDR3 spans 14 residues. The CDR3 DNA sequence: TGTGCCAGCAGTACCGGGACAGGCGAGTATGGCTACACCTTC. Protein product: CASSTGTGEYGYTF.

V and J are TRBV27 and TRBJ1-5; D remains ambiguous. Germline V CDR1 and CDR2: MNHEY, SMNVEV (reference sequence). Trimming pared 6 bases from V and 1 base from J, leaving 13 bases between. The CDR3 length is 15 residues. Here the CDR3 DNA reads TGTGCCAGCAGATCTAATCGGGAAAGCAATCAGCCCCAGCATTTT. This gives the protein CASRSNRESNQPQHF.

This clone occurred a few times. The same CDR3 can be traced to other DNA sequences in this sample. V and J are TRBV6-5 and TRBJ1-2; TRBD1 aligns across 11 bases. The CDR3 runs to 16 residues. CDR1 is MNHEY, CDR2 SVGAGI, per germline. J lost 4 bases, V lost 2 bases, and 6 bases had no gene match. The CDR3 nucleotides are TGTGCCAGCAGTTACCTTCGGACAGGGGGCTCCTATGGCTACACCTTC. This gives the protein CASSYLRTGGSYGYTF.

The DNA of the CDR3 is TGCGCCAGCAGTGAGGGGCATGAAGCTTTCTTT. This encodes CASSEGHEAFF. The V gene is TRBV10-2, the J gene TRBJ1-1; no clear D gene. This CDR3 is 11 amino acids long. Germline V gene data show CDR1 as WSHSY and CDR2 as SAAADI. The germline V and J ends were trimmed by 2 bases and 7 bases, with 5 bases remaining between them.

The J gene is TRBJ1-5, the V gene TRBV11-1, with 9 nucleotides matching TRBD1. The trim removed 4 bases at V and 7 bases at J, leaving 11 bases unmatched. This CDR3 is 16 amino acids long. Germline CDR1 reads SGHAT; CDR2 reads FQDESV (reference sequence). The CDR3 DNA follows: TGTGCCAGCAGCTCGGAGAACAGGGGGCTGAGGCAGCCCCAGCATTTT. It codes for CASSSENRGLRQPQHF.

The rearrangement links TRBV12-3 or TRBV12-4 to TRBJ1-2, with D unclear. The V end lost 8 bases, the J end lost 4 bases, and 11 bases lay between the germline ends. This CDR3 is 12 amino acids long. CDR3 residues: CASSREGYGYTF. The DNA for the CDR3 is TGTGCCAGCTCACGGGAGGGCTATGGCTACACCTTC.

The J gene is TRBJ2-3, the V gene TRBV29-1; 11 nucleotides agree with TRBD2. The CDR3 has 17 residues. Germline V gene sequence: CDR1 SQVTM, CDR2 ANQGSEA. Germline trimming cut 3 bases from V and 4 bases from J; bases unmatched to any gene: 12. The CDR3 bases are TGCAGCGTTGAGGCGGGGTATAGCGGGGGGGCCTCAGATACGCAGTATTTT. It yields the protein CSVEAGYSGGASDTQYF.

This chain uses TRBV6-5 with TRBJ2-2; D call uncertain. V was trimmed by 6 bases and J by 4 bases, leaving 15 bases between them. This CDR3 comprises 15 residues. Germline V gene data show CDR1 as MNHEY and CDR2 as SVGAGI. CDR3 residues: CASSILGFGTGELFF. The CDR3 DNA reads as TGTGCCAGCAGCATTCTGGGTTTTGGCACCGGGGAGCTGTTTTTT.

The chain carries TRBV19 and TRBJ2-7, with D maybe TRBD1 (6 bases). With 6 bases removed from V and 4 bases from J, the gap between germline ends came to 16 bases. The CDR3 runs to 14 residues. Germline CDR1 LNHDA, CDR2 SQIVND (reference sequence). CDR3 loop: CASSPVGQLYEQYF. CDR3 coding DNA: TGTGCCAGTAGCCCTGTAGGACAGCTGTACGAGCAGTACTTC.

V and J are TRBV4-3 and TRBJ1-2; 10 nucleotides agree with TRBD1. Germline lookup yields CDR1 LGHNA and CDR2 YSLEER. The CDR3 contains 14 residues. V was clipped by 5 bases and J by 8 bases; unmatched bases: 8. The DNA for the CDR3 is TGCGCCAGCAGCTTCGACAGGGGGCGGTGGGGCTACACCTTC. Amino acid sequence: CASSFDRGRWGYTF.

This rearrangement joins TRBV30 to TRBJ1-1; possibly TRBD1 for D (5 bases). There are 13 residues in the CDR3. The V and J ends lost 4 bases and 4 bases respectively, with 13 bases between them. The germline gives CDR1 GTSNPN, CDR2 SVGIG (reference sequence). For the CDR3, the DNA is TGTGCCTGGACAGGGTCGCGGGGCACTGAAGCTTTCTTT. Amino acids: CAWTGSRGTEAFF.

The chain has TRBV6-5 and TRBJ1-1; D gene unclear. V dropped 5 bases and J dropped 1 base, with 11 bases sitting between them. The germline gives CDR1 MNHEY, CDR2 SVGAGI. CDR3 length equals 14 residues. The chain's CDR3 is CASSPTRRNTEAFF. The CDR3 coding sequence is TGTGCCAGCAGTCCGACTCGACGGAACACTGAAGCTTTCTTT.

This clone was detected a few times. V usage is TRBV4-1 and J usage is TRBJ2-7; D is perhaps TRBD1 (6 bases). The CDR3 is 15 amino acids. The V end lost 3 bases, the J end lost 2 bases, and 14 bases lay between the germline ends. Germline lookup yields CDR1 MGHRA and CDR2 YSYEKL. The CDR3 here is CASSHPPTGTYEQYF. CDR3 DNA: TGCGCCAGCAGCCACCCCCCGACAGGAACCTACGAGCAGTACTTC.

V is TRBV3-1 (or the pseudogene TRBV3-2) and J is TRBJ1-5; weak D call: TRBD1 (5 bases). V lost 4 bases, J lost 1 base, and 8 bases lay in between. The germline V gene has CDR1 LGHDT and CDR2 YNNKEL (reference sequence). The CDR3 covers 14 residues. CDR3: CASSPRDSNQPQHF. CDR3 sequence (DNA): TGTGCCAGCAGCCCTCGGGACAGCAATCAGCCCCAGCATTTT.

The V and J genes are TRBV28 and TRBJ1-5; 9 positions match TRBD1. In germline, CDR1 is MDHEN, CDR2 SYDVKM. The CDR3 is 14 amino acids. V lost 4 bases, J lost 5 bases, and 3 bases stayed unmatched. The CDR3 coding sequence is TGTGCCAGCAGTTCGGGACAGGGCCATCAGCCCCAGCATTTT. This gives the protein CASSSGQGHQPQHF.

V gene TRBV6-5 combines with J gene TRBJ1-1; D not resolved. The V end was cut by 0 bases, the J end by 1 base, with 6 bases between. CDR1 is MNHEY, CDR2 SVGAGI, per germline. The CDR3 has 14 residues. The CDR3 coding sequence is TGTGCCAGCAGTTACTCGAGGCAGAACACTGAAGCTTTCTTT. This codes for CASSYSRQNTEAFF.

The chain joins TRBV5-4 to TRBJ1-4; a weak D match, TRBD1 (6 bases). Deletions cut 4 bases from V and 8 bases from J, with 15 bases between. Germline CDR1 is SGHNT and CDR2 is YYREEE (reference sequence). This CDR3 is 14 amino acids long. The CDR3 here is CASSATTGGEKLFF. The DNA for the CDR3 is TGTGCCAGCAGCGCTACGACAGGTGGGGAAAAACTGTTTTTT.

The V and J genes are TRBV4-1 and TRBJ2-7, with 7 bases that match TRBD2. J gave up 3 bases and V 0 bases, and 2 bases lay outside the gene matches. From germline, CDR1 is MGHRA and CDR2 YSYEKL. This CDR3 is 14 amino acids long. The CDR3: CASSQDERGYEQYF. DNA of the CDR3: TGCGCCAGCAGCCAAGACGAGCGGGGCTACGAGCAGTACTTC.

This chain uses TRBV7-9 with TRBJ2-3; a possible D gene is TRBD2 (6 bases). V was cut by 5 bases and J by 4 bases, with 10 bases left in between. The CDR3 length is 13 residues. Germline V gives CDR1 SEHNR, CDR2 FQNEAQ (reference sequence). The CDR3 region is CASSTSSADTQYF. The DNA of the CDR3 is TGTGCCAGCAGCACATCTAGCGCAGATACGCAGTATTTT.

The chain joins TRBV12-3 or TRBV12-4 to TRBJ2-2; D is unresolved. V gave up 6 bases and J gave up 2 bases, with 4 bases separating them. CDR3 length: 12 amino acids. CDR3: CASSPNTGELFF. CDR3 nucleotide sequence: TGTGCCAGCAGCCCTAACACCGGGGAGCTGTTTTTT.

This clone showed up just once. CDR3 in amino acids: CASNIAGGSGTQYF. The DNA for the CDR3 is TGTGCCAGCAATATAGCGGGAGGTTCAGGAACGCAGTATTTT. The V call is TRBV9, the J call TRBJ2-3; 10 bases align to TRBD2. V shed 6 bases and J 9 bases; nucleotides not matched to a gene: 10. The CDR3 runs 14 residues. The germline CDR1 and CDR2 sequences are SGDLS and YYNGEE. Using reference TRBV9 and TRBJ2-3 for the parts outside the CDR3, the full variable domain is DSGVTQTPKHLITATGQRVTLRCSPRSGDLSVYWYQQSLDQGLQFLIQYYNGEERAKGNILERFSAQQFPDLHSELNLSSLELGDSALYFCASNIAGGSGTQYFGPGTRLTVL.